Listed here are 4 T cell receptor beta chains from one sample, sequenced in a study of cytomegalovirus exposure and HLA in healthy donors. PCR was performed using 60 Vbeta and 13 Jbeta primers. Method: immunoSEQ multiplex PCR; TCRdb's copy keeps in-frame clones and lacks some. The data contain roughly 180,000 clones, approximately 80% of them singletons. The sequencing sample was made of PBMCs. All receptors derive from a woman aged 18-29 years in good health and CMV-seronegative.

This chain uses TRBV2 with TRBJ1-1; unclear D gene. This CDR3 comprises 14 residues. Trimming stripped 6 bases from V and 0 bases from J, with 11 bases between. Germline CDR1 reads SNHLY; CDR2 reads FYNNEI. The CDR3 loop is CASRPRTLNTEAFF. The CDR3 DNA reads as TGTGCCAGCAGACCCAGGACTTTGAACACTGAAGCTTTCTTT.

The chain joins TRBV4-3 to TRBJ2-3; D is unclear. CDR1 and CDR2 from the germline V gene are LGHNA and YSLEER. The V gene lost 6 bases and the J gene lost 0 bases, with 4 bases spanning the gap. The CDR3 spans 12 residues. CDR3 region: CASRSSTDTQYF. The CDR3 bases are TGCGCCAGCAGGTCTAGCACAGATACGCAGTATTTT.

The chain has TRBV20-1 and TRBJ1-5, with 8 positions matching TRBD1. J lost 12 bases, V lost 3 bases, and 4 bases had no gene match. The CDR3 is 11 residues long. The germline V gene has CDR1 DFQATT and CDR2 SNEGSKA (reference sequence). The CDR3 sequence is CSARDRAFQHF. CDR3 bases: TGCAGTGCTAGGGACAGGGCGTTCCAGCATTTT.

J is TRBJ1-1 and V is TRBV11-3; D uncertain. Germline CDR1 reads SGHNT; CDR2 reads YENEEA. This CDR3 has 13 residues. The V end lost 2 bases, the J end lost 5 bases, and 9 bases lay between the germline ends. The CDR3 DNA reads as TGTGCCAGCAGCTTACGGGGTGGTACTGAAGCTTTCTTT. Its translation is CASSLRGGTEAFF.